The 13 T cell receptor beta chains presented below share a single source sample, sequenced in a study of cytomegalovirus exposure and HLA in healthy donors. The PCR contained 60 Vbeta and 13 Jbeta primers. Data came from immunoSEQ multiplex PCR; TCRdb stores just in-frame clones and leaves some out. Among approximately 110,000 clones, over 80% were seen once, and the ten largest hold about 0.22%. Sample: PBMCs. These receptors were obtained from a man in his fifties in good health and CMV-seronegative.

This chain joins TRBV6-6 and TRBJ2-5; 10 positions agree with TRBD2. V dropped 6 bases and J dropped 4; count of bases not matched to a gene: 2. The germline gives CDR1 MNHNY, CDR2 SVGAGI (reference sequence). CDR3 length: 13 residues. The CDR3 protein is CASSSSGGETQYF. The CDR3 bases are TGTGCCAGCAGCTCTAGCGGGGGAGAGACCCAGTACTTC.

The J gene is TRBJ1-1, the V gene TRBV30; 7 nucleotides agree with TRBD1. This CDR3 spans 13 amino acids. The V gene end was trimmed by 6 bases and the J gene end by 3 bases; junction bases not matched to a gene: 7. The V gene's germline CDR1 is GTSNPN and CDR2 SVGIG (reference sequence). CDR3 sequence: CACPDRVDTEAFF. The CDR3 DNA is TGTGCCTGCCCCGACAGGGTTGACACTGAAGCTTTCTTT.

The V call is TRBV5-1, the J call TRBJ1-1; 8 bases map to TRBD1. Per germline, CDR1 SGHRS and CDR2 YFSETQ. After removal of 3 bases from V and 1 base from J, the junction contained 2 bases not matched to a gene. This CDR3 region has 14 residues. CDR3 protein: CASSSQGENTEAFF. Here the CDR3 DNA reads TGCGCCAGCAGCTCACAGGGGGAGAACACTGAAGCTTTCTTT.

The chain couples TRBV7-8 to TRBJ2-5, with 7 bases matching TRBD2. V shed 0 bases and J 4 bases; nucleotides not matched to a gene: 8. This CDR3 is built from 16 residues. Germline V lookup: CDR1 SGHVS, CDR2 FQNEAQ. The CDR3 DNA sequence: TGTGCCAGCAGCTTAGCGGTCCAGCGGGGCGGAGAGACCCAGTACTTC. Its protein is CASSLAVQRGGETQYF.

V gene TRBV5-6 combines with J gene TRBJ2-5; possibly TRBD2 for D (6 bases). Germline V gives CDR1 SGHDT, CDR2 YYEEEE. There are 14 residues in the CDR3. V shed 3 bases and J shed 5 bases, with 14 bases lying between them. CDR3 sequence: CASSSAGIRETQYF. DNA of the CDR3: TGTGCCAGCAGCTCTGCGGGGATACGGGAGACCCAGTACTTC. Complete variable domain (other parts from reference TRBV5-6 and TRBJ2-5): DAGVTQSPTHLIKTRGQQVTLRCSPKSGHDTVSWYQQALGQGPQFIFQYYEEEERQRGNFPDRFSGHQFPNYSSELNVNALLLGDSALYLCASSSAGIRETQYFGPGTRLLVL.

The chain joins TRBV15 to TRBJ2-7, with D maybe TRBD2 (5 bases). CDR1 is LNHNV, CDR2 YYDKDF, per germline (reference sequence). The CDR3 is made up of 15 amino acids. The V and J ends lost 0 bases and 0 bases respectively, with 9 bases between them. The CDR3 loop is CATSRDSGVSYEQYF. CDR3 in DNA: TGTGCCACCAGCAGAGATTCCGGGGTCTCCTACGAGCAGTACTTC.

The chain combines TRBV4-1 with TRBJ1-1; no clear D gene. CDR1 and CDR2 (germline): MGHRA, YSYEKL. Trimming removed 4 bases at V and 2 bases at J, with 17 bases between. This CDR3 is built from 16 residues. The CDR3 loop reads CASSRFPDGDNTEAFF. CDR3 sequence (DNA): TGCGCCAGCAGCCGATTTCCGGACGGGGATAACACTGAAGCTTTCTTT.

The genes are TRBV11-1 and TRBJ2-2; D gene unclear. Germline V gives CDR1 SGHAT, CDR2 FQDESV (reference sequence). This CDR3 is 14 amino acids long. The V end was cut by 4 bases, the J end by 4 bases, with 10 bases between. CDR3 bases: TGTGCCAGCAGCTCAAACATGGCCACCGGGGAGCTGTTTTTT. It specifies CASSSNMATGELFF.

The genes are TRBV7-2 and TRBJ2-5; 16 nucleotides line up with TRBD2. Germline CDR1 SGHTA, CDR2 FQGNSA. The CDR3 spans 18 residues. Trimming removed 5 bases from V and 4 bases from J; junction bases left unmatched: 10. CDR3 sequence: CASSTGLAGGLGLETQYF. The CDR3 nucleotides read TGTGCCAGCAGCACGGGACTAGCGGGAGGGCTAGGTTTAGAGACCCAGTACTTC.

This sequence joins TRBV13 and TRBJ2-3; unclear D gene. This CDR3 region has 11 residues. Germline V gene lookup returns CDR1 PRHDT and CDR2 FYEKMQ (reference sequence). Trimming shortened V by 1 base and J by 6 bases, and 2 bases separated the two germline ends. The CDR3: CASSLADTQYF. CDR3 nucleotides: TGTGCCAGCAGCTTAGCGGATACGCAGTATTTT. The entire variable domain, with the rest obtained from reference TRBV13 and TRBJ2-3, is as follows: AAGVIQSPRHLIKEKRETATLKCYPIPRHDTVYWYQQGPGQDPQFLISFYEKMQSDKGSIPDRFSAQQFSDYHSELNMSSLELGDSALYFCASSLADTQYFGPGTRLTVL.

The CDR3 reads CASSPWFTSSYEQYF. CDR3 nucleotide sequence: TGTGCCAGCAGCCCTTGGTTCACCAGCTCCTACGAGCAGTACTTC. The genes are TRBV27 and TRBJ2-7; D call uncertain. The germline gives CDR1 MNHEY, CDR2 SMNVEV (reference sequence). This CDR3 comprises 15 residues. Trimming removed 6 bases at V and 0 bases at J, with 15 bases between.

In this sample, this clone turned up a few times. The chain couples TRBV6-6 to TRBJ2-1; weak D call: TRBD2 (6 bases). The CDR3 loop spans 16 amino acids. V was pared by 7 bases and J by 5 bases, with 21 bases between. Germline V gene lookup returns CDR1 MNHNY and CDR2 SVGAGI (reference sequence). The CDR3 reads CASTNDRDFWNNEQFF. The CDR3, as DNA: TGTGCCAGCACAAACGACCGGGACTTCTGGAACAATGAGCAGTTCTTC.

The V gene is TRBV29-1, the J gene TRBJ2-4; a weak D match, TRBD1 (7 bases). The CDR3 length is 15 residues. Germline-derived CDR1 and CDR2 are SQVTM and ANQGSEA. The V end was cut by 6 bases, the J end by 8 bases, with 23 bases between. The CDR3 DNA sequence: TGCAGCGTCGAACCGGGGACAGACGGAGGGGACATTCAGTACTTC. It specifies CSVEPGTDGGDIQYF. The variable domain in full, completed from reference TRBV29-1 and TRBJ2-4, reads SAVISQKPSRDICQRGTSLTIQCQVDSQVTMMFWYRQQPGQSLTLIATANQGSEATYESGFVIDKFPISRPNLTFSTLTVSNMSPEDSSIYLCSVEPGTDGGDIQYFGAGTRLSVL.